The present T cell receptor (beta chain) was sequenced within a study of spatial heterogeneity in lung cancer. For the study at large: Sequencing consistently turned up more beta-chain sequences than alpha-chain sequences. TCR and UMI combinations that were unique each appeared, on average, more than ten times in raw reads.

This CDR3 comprises 14 residues. V was shortened by 2 bases and J by 3 bases, with 7 bases between the two germline ends. CDR1 is SEHNR, CDR2 FQNEAQ, per germline (reference sequence). This clonotype was counted many times. The sample's time point: sample taken at primary tumor resection. Sequencing was performed on whole RNA extracted from tumor and nontumor lung tissue, or from frozen PBMC, and the material was left unsorted. In the library, each TCR cDNA molecule bore its own unique molecular identifier. In TCRdb, the 5' RACE reads were re-called with MiXCR into one record per CDR3 protein. The profile covers 40,000 to 55,000 distinct CDR3 sequences, with about an eighth appearing a single time and about 57% taken by the ten largest.

Specimen: PBMCs, collected at surgery. This chain connects TRBV7-9 to TRBJ2-2; D is uncertain. This TCR was recovered from a male donor with early-stage non-small cell lung cancer. The CDR3 nucleotides are TGTGCCAGCAGCTTACCGGCCGACACCGGGGAGCTGTTTTTT. The encoded protein is CASSLPADTGELFF.